The 5 T cell receptor beta chains below all came from one sample that was sequenced in a study of blood T cell repertoires in COVID-19. Produced via immunoSEQ multiplex PCR; TCRdb's table is partial and in-frame only. The sample includes tens of thousands of clones, around 79% of them seen just once. Sequencing was done on a sample of peripheral blood. These receptors came from a man aged 55 to 69 with active or convalescent COVID-19.

The chain is built from TRBV5-1 and TRBJ2-7; D may be TRBD1 (6 bases). V was trimmed by 0 bases and J by 5 bases, leaving 15 bases between them. The CDR3 has 15 amino acids. The germline V gene has CDR1 SGHRS and CDR2 YFSETQ. The CDR3 is CASSLGVQGRNEQYF. DNA for the CDR3: TGCGCCAGCAGCTTGGGGGTACAGGGACGTAACGAGCAGTACTTC.

The J gene is TRBJ2-5, the V gene TRBV7-3; 8 nucleotides agree with TRBD2. J was trimmed by 8 bases and V by 1 base; bases with no gene match: 15. Germline values: CDR1 SGHTA, CDR2 FQGTGA. CDR3 size: 17 residues. CDR3 protein: CASSLRGSVAGLETQYF. The CDR3 bases are TGTGCCAGCAGCTTAAGGGGTTCGGTAGCGGGGTTAGAAACCCAGTACTTC.

A note on this clone: At the DNA level, this CDR3 is encoded by other sequences in the same sample as well. The chain recombines TRBV5-1 with TRBJ1-5; tentative D call: TRBD1 (5 bases). V gave up 0 bases and J gave up 6 bases, with 7 bases separating them. Germline CDR1 is SGHRS and CDR2 is YFSETQ. CDR3 length: 13 residues. The CDR3 nucleotides read TGCGCCAGCAGCTTGGACGGGGGTCAGCCCCAGCATTTT. This encodes CASSLDGGQPQHF.

The V gene is TRBV18, the J gene TRBJ1-2, with TRBD1 matching 11 bases. This CDR3 is built from 14 residues. CDR1 and CDR2 (germline): KGHSH, LQKENI. V trimming: 5 bases; J trimming: 2 bases; junction bases outside the gene matches: 1. This CDR3 reads CASSRDRGNYGYTF. CDR3 bases: TGTGCCAGCTCAAGGGACAGGGGGAACTATGGCTACACCTTC.

This clone was recorded once. The chain employs TRBV7-2 and TRBJ2-3; 10 bases align to TRBD2. The CDR3 has 16 amino acids. The germline CDR1 and CDR2 sequences are SGHTA and FQGNSA. V gave up 1 base and J gave up 4 bases; unmatched junction bases: 5. The CDR3 reads CASSLVAGGGADTQYF. CDR3 nucleotides: TGTGCCAGCAGCTTAGTAGCGGGGGGCGGGGCAGATACGCAGTATTTT. Full variable domain (rest looked up from reference TRBV7-2 and TRBJ2-3): GAGVSQSPSNKVTEKGKDVELRCDPISGHTALYWYRQSLGQGLEFLIYFQGNSAPDKSGLPSDRFSAERTGGSVSTLTIQRTQQEDSAVYLCASSLVAGGGADTQYFGPGTRLTVL.